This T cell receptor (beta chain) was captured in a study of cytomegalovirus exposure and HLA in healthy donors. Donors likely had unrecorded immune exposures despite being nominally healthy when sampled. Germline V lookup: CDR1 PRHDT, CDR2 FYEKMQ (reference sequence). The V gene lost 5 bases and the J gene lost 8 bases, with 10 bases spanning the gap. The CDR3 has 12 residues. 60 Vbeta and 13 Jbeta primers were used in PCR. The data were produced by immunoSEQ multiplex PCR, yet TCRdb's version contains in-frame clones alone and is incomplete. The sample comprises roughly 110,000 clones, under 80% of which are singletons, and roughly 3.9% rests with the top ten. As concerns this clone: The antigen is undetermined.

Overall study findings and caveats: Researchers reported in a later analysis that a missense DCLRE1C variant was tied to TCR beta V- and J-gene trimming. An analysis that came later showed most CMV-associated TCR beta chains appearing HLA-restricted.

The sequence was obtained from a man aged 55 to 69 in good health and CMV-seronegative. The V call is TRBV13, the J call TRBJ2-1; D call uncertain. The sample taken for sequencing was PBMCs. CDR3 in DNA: TGTGCCAGCAGCCCCGGTTTCTATGAGCAGTTCTTC. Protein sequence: CASSPGFYEQFF.